A single sample gave rise to the 5 T cell receptor beta chains below, sequenced in a study of technical replicates of blood from four donors. The method was immunoSEQ multiplex PCR; TCRdb's version includes in-frame clones alone and lacks a portion of them. The data hold 75,000 to 80,000 clones, with 94% observed a single time. Specimen: T cells isolated from PBMCs. All receptors derive from a human donor in good health.

This clone was seen once. This rearrangement joins TRBV6-5 to TRBJ1-1; D is perhaps TRBD1 (5 bases). There are 15 residues in the CDR3. The germline V gene encodes CDR1 MNHEY and CDR2 SVGAGI. The ends were cut back, 5 bases at V and 3 bases at J, with 16 bases in the middle. The CDR3: CASSTGVYEDTEAFF. CDR3 nucleotide sequence: TGTGCCAGCAGTACGGGGGTTTATGAGGACACTGAAGCTTTCTTT.

The rearrangement links TRBV30 to TRBJ2-7, with D possibly being TRBD1 (6 bases). The CDR3 covers 19 residues. Looked up from germline, CDR1 is GTSNPN and CDR2 is SVGIG (reference sequence). The V end lost 0 bases, the J end lost 6 bases, and 30 bases lay between the germline ends. DNA for the CDR3: TGTGCCTGGAGTGTACCCCGTGGGGGCCCCCTAGGAAGGATCCTCGAGCAGTACTTC. Translation gives CAWSVPRGGPLGRILEQYF.

V is TRBV6-1 and J is TRBJ2-1; 9 bases align to TRBD2. Germline V lookup: CDR1 MNHNS, CDR2 SASEGT. Trimming took 2 bases from V and 6 from J; bases not matched to a gene: 5. The CDR3 consists of 15 residues. CDR3 in DNA: TGTGCCAGCAGTGAATGGGGCGGGAGGGCCAATGAGCAGTTCTTC. Translating it yields CASSEWGGRANEQFF.

On this clone: Other DNA sequences in the same sample also yield this CDR3. V and J are TRBV20-1 and TRBJ2-1; TRBD1 matches 7 bases. V was clipped by 3 bases and J by 7 bases; unmatched bases: 0. Germline loops: CDR1 DFQATT, CDR2 SNEGSKA (reference sequence). CDR3 size: 11 residues. CDR3 DNA: TGCAGTGCTAGCAGGGGGAATGAGCAGTTCTTC. This translates into CSASRGNEQFF.

The chain links TRBV30 to TRBJ2-5; 7 bases map to TRBD1. The CDR3 runs to 13 residues. Germline CDR1 reads GTSNPN; CDR2 reads SVGIG (reference sequence). The trim removed 3 bases at V and 4 bases at J, leaving 5 bases unmatched. CDR3 loop: CAWRAGGVETQYF. DNA of the CDR3: TGTGCCTGGAGAGCAGGGGGAGTAGAGACCCAGTACTTC. Variable domain in full (rest from reference TRBV30 and TRBJ2-5): SQTIHQWPATLVQPVGSPLSLECTVEGTSNPNLYWYRQAAGRGLQLLFYSVGIGQISSEVPQNLSASRPQDRQFILSSKKLLLSDSGFYLCAWRAGGVETQYFGPGTRLLVL.